This T cell receptor (beta chain) was recovered during a study of blood T cell repertoires in COVID-19. Study in general: Whether acute or convalescent, the COVID-19 samples came from the United States, Italy and Spain. In each case, the material was cDNA or gDNA derived from T cells, B-cell-depleted T cells, or PBMCs.

This CDR3 spans 15 amino acids. Trimming removed 4 bases from V and 3 bases from J, with 16 bases in between. The germline CDR1 and CDR2 sequences are SGDLS and YYNGEE. Per the original methods: Amplification from reference gene primers served as the basis for estimated nucleated cell counts. Measured with immunoSEQ multiplex PCR; TCRdb has only the in-frame clones, and not every one. That table gives V, J and clone size, and the DNA gave D and trimming. The sample has 200,000 to 250,000 clones, about four fifths seen once. The chain carries TRBV9 and TRBJ1-1; tentative D call: TRBD1 (5 bases). This TCR derives from a woman aged 18-29 years with acute or convalescent COVID-19. Specimen: peripheral blood. CDR3 nucleotide sequence: TGTGCCAGCAGCCGACCACTACCAGGGTACACTGAAGCTTTCTTT. As protein: CASSRPLPGYTEAFF.